Presented here are 12 T cell receptor beta chains from one specimen sequenced in a study of T cell responses to AZD1222 COVID-19 vaccine. The repertoire was sequenced with immunoSEQ multiplex PCR; TCRdb's copy has only in-frame clones and lacks some. The table records 140,000 to 150,000 clones, over 85% of them present only once. Here the sequenced sample was peripheral blood, taken on day 0 of AZD1222 vaccination. The receptors originated from an adult in good health.

The J gene is TRBJ1-4, the V gene TRBV29-1, with 10 bases fitting TRBD1. The CDR3 consists of 14 residues. Looked up from germline, CDR1 is SQVTM and CDR2 is ANQGSEA. V lost 5 bases to trimming and J lost 8 bases; unmatched junction nucleotides: 8. CDR3: CSVNPGQGNEKLFF. For the CDR3, the DNA is TGCAGCGTTAATCCGGGACAGGGGAACGAAAAACTGTTTTTT.

The chain combines TRBV5-1 with TRBJ2-7, with D perhaps TRBD1 (5 bases). This CDR3 spans 13 amino acids. The germline V gene encodes CDR1 SGHRS and CDR2 YFSETQ. Trimming took 5 bases from V and 2 from J, leaving 11 bases between them. Here the CDR3 reads CASRDDSTYEQYF. In DNA, the CDR3 is TGCGCCAGCAGAGATGACAGTACCTACGAGCAGTACTTC.

The DNA of the CDR3 is TGTGCCAGCAGTTTAGGACAACCCTATGGCTACACCTTC. Residues: CASSLGQPYGYTF. The chain couples TRBV28 to TRBJ1-2; possible D gene TRBD1, 5 bases. The CDR3 contains 13 residues. Germline CDR1 is MDHEN and CDR2 is SYDVKM. With 2 bases removed from V and 4 bases from J, the gap between germline ends came to 8 bases.

The V and J genes are TRBV15 and TRBJ2-1; D perhaps matches TRBD2 (6 bases). The germline gives CDR1 LNHNV, CDR2 YYDKDF (reference sequence). This CDR3 is 14 amino acids long. V lost 0 bases and J lost 15, with 18 bases in between. The chain's CDR3 is CATSRDKGTAFLFF. As DNA, the CDR3 is TGTGCCACCAGCAGAGACAAAGGGACTGCTTTCTTGTTCTTC.

This chain uses TRBV5-1 with TRBJ1-3; D uncertain. The CDR3 contains 15 residues. From germline, CDR1 is SGHRS and CDR2 YFSETQ. V gave up 0 bases and J gave up 3 bases, with 10 bases separating them. CDR3 sequence (DNA): TGCGCCAGCAGCTTGGGGACGTGGTTTGGAAACACCATATATTTT. Its protein is CASSLGTWFGNTIYF.

The chain is built from TRBV3-1 (or the pseudogene TRBV3-2) and TRBJ2-1; D unresolved. Trimming left V 2 bases short and J 8 bases short, with 13 bases between. CDR3 length: 14 amino acids. Germline V gene sequence: CDR1 LGHDT, CDR2 YNNKEL (reference sequence). The CDR3 loop reads CASSQLKRRYEQFF. The DNA of the CDR3 is TGTGCCAGCAGCCAACTAAAGCGAAGGTATGAGCAGTTCTTC.

The chain employs TRBV3-1 (or the pseudogene TRBV3-2) and TRBJ2-3, with D possibly being TRBD2 (5 bases). CDR1 is LGHDT, CDR2 YNNKEL, per germline (reference sequence). Trimming cost V 0 bases and J 3 bases, with 13 bases left between them. The CDR3 spans 16 residues. CDR3 nucleotide sequence: TGTGCCAGCAGCCAAGATCCAGCGGCTTCGACAGATACGCAGTATTTT. Protein product: CASSQDPAASTDTQYF.

This clone was detected only a few times. CDR3 DNA: TGTGCCAGCAGTTTATTCCCCCCAGGGTCCGGGGAGCTGTTTTTT. It translates to CASSLFPPGSGELFF. V and J are TRBV27 and TRBJ2-2; D possibly corresponds to TRBD1 (5 bases). Germline loops: CDR1 MNHEY, CDR2 SMNVEV (reference sequence). The CDR3 loop spans 15 amino acids. V gave up 1 base and J gave up 6 bases, with 12 bases separating them.

This clone has a handful of counts. The J gene is TRBJ1-2, the V gene TRBV10-3, with no clear D. V lost 7 bases and J lost 0, with 12 bases in between. This CDR3 has 14 residues. Germline V gives CDR1 ENHRY, CDR2 SYGVKD. CDR3: CAIMGTDSNYGYTF. DNA of the CDR3: TGTGCCATCATGGGCACAGACTCTAACTATGGCTACACCTTC.

The V gene is TRBV29-1, the J gene TRBJ2-2; 9 nucleotides match TRBD1. The J segment lost 7 bases and the V segment lost 6 bases, leaving 9 bases of the junction unmatched. Germline V gene lookup returns CDR1 SQVTM and CDR2 ANQGSEA. The CDR3 spans 14 residues. CDR3 sequence: CSVIRTGADGELFF. The DNA for the CDR3 is TGCAGCGTCATACGGACAGGGGCGGACGGGGAGCTGTTTTTT.

J is TRBJ1-1 and V is TRBV29-1, with D perhaps TRBD1 (5 bases). Trimming took off 6 bases at V and 3 bases at J, with 20 bases between the two ends. Germline V gene data show CDR1 as SQVTM and CDR2 as ANQGSEA. This CDR3 has 15 amino acids. CDR3 in amino acids: CSVKTWGGTDTEAFF. CDR3 nucleotide sequence: TGCAGCGTCAAAACTTGGGGGGGAACGGACACTGAAGCTTTCTTT.

The sample holds a few counts of this clone. The chain combines TRBV10-3 with TRBJ2-7; 9 bases are a match to TRBD1. The CDR3 covers 13 residues. The J segment lost 6 bases and the V segment lost 11 bases, leaving 11 bases of the junction unmatched. Germline-derived CDR1 and CDR2 are ENHRY and SYGVKD. The CDR3 is CAVTGTGPREQYF. The CDR3 DNA reads as TGTGCCGTGACCGGGACAGGGCCTCGCGAGCAGTACTTC.